This T cell receptor beta chain was captured by sequencing in a study of blood T cells in healthy people across ages. For the study at large: The template switching approach captured approximately one barcoded beta molecule for every two T cells. Study-level results: As age increased, TCR beta diversity per million T cells fell in a roughly linear fashion.

It was with a sample-barcoded 5' primer and a J-beta primer mix that a second PCR of roughly 7 to 12 cycles was run. TCRdb reprocessed the 5' RACE reads via MiXCR and lists one record per CDR3 protein. The table lists 650,000 to 800,000 distinct CDR3 sequences, under 65% of them singletons. Isolating PBMCs gave at least 7 million of these cells per sample. Germline CDR1 reads LGHDT; CDR2 reads YNNKEL (reference sequence). The CDR3 extends over 16 amino acids. After removal of 1 base from V and 6 bases from J, the junction contained 9 bases not matched to a gene. Comment on this clonotype: Its antigen is not known.

This clonotype originated in a woman of 80 years or more in good health. The J gene is TRBJ2-1, the V gene TRBV3-1; 7 nucleotides line up with TRBD2. Sample: blood. The CDR3 nucleotides are TGTGCCAGCAGCCAAGTGAAAGGACTAGGAATCAATGAGCAGTTCTTC. Its protein product is CASSQVKGLGINEQFF.